The next 7 T cell receptor beta chains were all read from a single sample in a study of cytomegalovirus exposure and HLA in healthy donors. The PCR employed 60 Vbeta primers together with 13 Jbeta primers. Using immunoSEQ multiplex PCR, the repertoire was profiled, and TCRdb retains in-frame clones only, with some absent. The sample has 150,000 or so clones, approximately 82% seen once. Sequencing was carried out using PBMCs. These receptors all come from a male donor in good health and CMV-seronegative.

The chain links TRBV19 to TRBJ2-4, with 15 positions matching TRBD2. V lost 4 bases and J lost 0; bases outside the gene matches: 7. Germline V gene data show CDR1 as LNHDA and CDR2 as SQIVND (reference sequence). The CDR3 length is 19 residues. The CDR3 coding sequence is TGTGCCAGTAGTACAAGGACTAGCGGGAGGGGGGTAGCCAAAAACATTCAGTACTTC. Protein: CASSTRTSGRGVAKNIQYF. Supplemented by reference TRBV19 and TRBJ2-4, the full variable domain reads DGGITQSPKYLFRKEGQNVTLSCEQNLNHDAMYWYRQDPGQGLRLIYYSQIVNDFQKGDIAEGYSVSREKKESFPLTVTSAQKNPTAFYLCASSTRTSGRGVAKNIQYFGAGTRLSVL.

J is TRBJ1-4 and V is TRBV15, with a tentative D call TRBD1 (6 bases). The V end lost 1 base, the J end lost 7 bases, and 16 bases lay between the germline ends. Germline V lookup: CDR1 LNHNV, CDR2 YYDKDF (reference sequence). The CDR3 extends over 16 amino acids. CDR3 residues: CATSRAPQGEREKLFF. CDR3 in DNA: TGTGCCACCAGCAGAGCCCCACAGGGAGAACGTGAAAAACTGTTTTTT. The full variable domain, completed using reference TRBV15 and TRBJ1-4, is DAMVIQNPRYQVTQFGKPVTLSCSQTLNHNVMYWYQQKSSQAPKLLFHYYDKDFNNEADTPDNFQSRRPNTSFCFLDIRSPGLGDTAMYLCATSRAPQGEREKLFFGSGTQLSVL.

V usage is TRBV30 and J usage is TRBJ1-1, with D possibly matching TRBD1 (6 bases). Trimming cost V 3 bases and J 5 bases, with 16 bases left between them. Germline CDR1 reads GTSNPN; CDR2 reads SVGIG (reference sequence). This CDR3 has 14 amino acids. CDR3 protein: CAWSSTGGGTEAFF. Written as DNA, the CDR3 is TGTGCCTGGAGCTCTACGGGAGGGGGAACTGAAGCTTTCTTT.

This clone was counted a few times. The chain has TRBV9 and TRBJ2-5; 8 bases fit TRBD1. Germline CDR1 is SGDLS and CDR2 is YYNGEE. The CDR3 has 15 residues. V was pared by 1 base and J by 4 bases, with 6 bases of the junction left unmatched. Here the CDR3 reads CASSVRGTGGETQYF. The CDR3 DNA follows: TGTGCCAGCAGCGTACGCGGGACAGGCGGAGAGACCCAGTACTTC.

The genes are TRBV7-3 and TRBJ1-1; 7 bases agree with TRBD1. Germline lookup yields CDR1 SGHTA and CDR2 FQGTGA. CDR3 length: 13 amino acids. With 2 bases clipped from V and 5 bases from J, the junction kept 2 bases outside the gene matches. The CDR3 reads CASSLAGQTEAFF. CDR3 sequence (DNA): TGTGCCAGCAGCTTAGCGGGACAGACTGAAGCTTTCTTT.

The sample holds a few counts of this clone. V and J are TRBV6-6 and TRBJ1-6; no reliable D call. V was pared by 5 bases and J by 7 bases, with 12 bases between. From germline, CDR1 is MNHNY and CDR2 SVGAGI (reference sequence). The CDR3 contains 14 residues. The CDR3 DNA reads TGTGCCAGCAGTCACCGCAGCGAAAATTCACCCCTCCACTTT. This codes for CASSHRSENSPLHF.

This clone showed up just a few times. The gene calls are TRBV4-3 and TRBJ2-7; a possible D gene is TRBD1 (5 bases). The CDR3 runs to 16 residues. Trimming cost V 1 base and J 0 bases, with 13 bases left between them. Germline V gives CDR1 LGHNA, CDR2 YSLEER. The CDR3 sequence: CASSQGLQGNSYEQYF. CDR3 nucleotide sequence: TGCGCCAGCAGCCAAGGTCTCCAGGGTAACTCCTACGAGCAGTACTTC.